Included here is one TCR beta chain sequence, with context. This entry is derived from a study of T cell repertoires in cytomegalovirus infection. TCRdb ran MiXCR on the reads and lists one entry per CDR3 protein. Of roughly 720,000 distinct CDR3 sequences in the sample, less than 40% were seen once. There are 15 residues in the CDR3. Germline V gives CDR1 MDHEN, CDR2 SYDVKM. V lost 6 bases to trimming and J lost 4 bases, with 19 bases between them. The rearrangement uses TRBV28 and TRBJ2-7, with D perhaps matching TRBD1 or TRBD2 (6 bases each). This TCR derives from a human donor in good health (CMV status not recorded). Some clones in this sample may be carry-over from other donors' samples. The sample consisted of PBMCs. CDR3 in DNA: TGTGCCAGCAGCCCCCCCCACGGGGGCGCTTACGAGCAGTACTTC. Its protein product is CASSPPHGGAYEQYF.